This TCR beta chain is drawn from a study of T cells in Graves' hyperthyroidism and ophthalmopathy. The source material, RNA transcripts, was used to amplify TCR beta CDR3 regions. First-round RT-PCR of the TCR CDR3 relied on the HTBI primer set. From the multiplex PCR reads, TCRdb called clonotypes with MiXCR, one entry per CDR3 protein. The sample records about 560,000 distinct CDR3 sequences, about 15% being singletons. Whole-study results and caveats: In the analysis, a 13 V-J model separated ophthalmopathy from stable hyperthyroidism. In blood, most of the thyroid clonotypes expanded above 0.001 were also present.

Calling Graves' hyperthyroidism stable meant ophthalmopathy did not progress within 18 months. Patients showing uncontrolled infection, other autoimmune disease, pregnancy or lactation were ineligible. The CDR3 sequence is 20 residues long. Germline CDR1 is LGHDT and CDR2 is YNNKEL (reference sequence). V lost 0 bases and J lost 3; bases outside the gene matches: 17. This clonotype was seen at least ten times. The antigen is not known. This receptor was identified in a woman between 35 and 50 years old with Graves' hyperthyroidism. Specimen: blood. V gene TRBV3-1 combines with J gene TRBJ2-5; 9 bases fit TRBD2. This chain's CDR3 is CASSQDGRRGVAGVKETQYF. The CDR3 bases are TGTGCCAGCAGCCAAGACGGGAGACGCGGGGTAGCGGGAGTAAAAGAGACCCAGTACTTC.